These 12 T cell receptor beta chains originate from one sample sequenced in a study of CD8+CD57+ T cells in acquired aplastic anemia. For CDR3 and TCR beta VDJ profiling, genomic DNA was the template used. TCRdb processed the reads anew with MiXCR; each CDR3 protein has one entry. This table holds about 400,000 distinct CDR3 sequences, under 80% found once. Sequences were obtained from sorted CD4+, CD8+, or CD8+CD57+ T cells (not recorded which) from PBMCs. The origin of the receptors is a human donor in good health, serving as a control.

This clonotype was recorded many times. The chain recombines TRBV13 with TRBJ2-7; the match to TRBD1 covers 10 bases. CDR3 size: 21 residues. Germline loops: CDR1 PRHDT, CDR2 FYEKMQ (reference sequence). Trimming took 1 base from V and 0 from J; bases not matched to a gene: 18. The CDR3 region is CASSLEHRRDRGKVGSYEQYF. CDR3 nucleotide sequence: TGTGCCAGCAGCTTAGAGCACCGGAGGGACAGGGGAAAGGTAGGCTCCTACGAGCAGTACTTC.

V usage is TRBV2 and J usage is TRBJ2-1; tentative D call: TRBD2 (6 bases). V was pared by 2 bases and J by 9 bases, with 11 bases between. This CDR3 has 13 residues. From germline, CDR1 is SNHLY and CDR2 FYNNEI. CDR3 in amino acids: CASSETTSREQFF. The CDR3 region has the DNA TGTGCCAGCAGTGAAACAACTAGCCGTGAGCAGTTCTTC.

Comments on this clonotype: A junction end diverges from the germline sequence, so it may reflect a read error. The chain has TRBV19 and TRBJ1-4, with D hard to call. The CDR3 length is 12 residues. Germline values: CDR1 LNHDA, CDR2 SQIVND (reference sequence). CDR3 in amino acids: CASTIGSEELLF. The CDR3 DNA reads as TGTGCCAGTACCATCGGGAGTGAAGAACTGCTTTTT.

This clonotype was counted many times. The chain uses TRBV6-5 and TRBJ2-2; D could derive from TRBD1 or TRBD2 (5 bases each). With 2 bases removed from V and 6 bases from J, the gap between germline ends came to 13 bases. This CDR3 has 15 residues. Germline V gene data show CDR1 as MNHEY and CDR2 as SVGAGI. The CDR3: CASSYGGRGAGELFF. The CDR3 DNA is TGTGCCAGCAGTTACGGGGGAAGAGGGGCCGGGGAGCTGTTTTTT.

On this clonotype: This could be a read error, since a much larger clone is one nucleotide away. This sequence joins TRBV5-1 and TRBJ2-3, with 12 bases identical to TRBD2. The CDR3 length is 16 residues. CDR1 is SGHRS and CDR2 is YFSETQ in the germline V gene. The trim removed 4 bases at V and 2 bases at J, leaving 5 bases unmatched. CDR3 protein: CASSLRLAGVTDTQYF. The CDR3 DNA follows: TGCGCCAGCAGCCTAAGACTAGCGGGGGTCACAGATACGCAGTATTTT.

This clonotype was found a few times. The genes are TRBV19 and TRBJ1-1, with TRBD1 as a possible D gene (6 bases). Germline-derived CDR1 and CDR2 are LNHDA and SQIVND (reference sequence). The CDR3 consists of 13 residues. The V gene lost 3 bases and the J gene lost 8 bases, with 13 bases spanning the gap. The CDR3 DNA reads as TGTGCCAGTAGTATGACAGGTCCTCGGGAAGCTTTCTTT. Translating it yields CASSMTGPREAFF.

The chain has TRBV7-6 and TRBJ2-1; no firm D call. V lost 3 bases and J lost 5, with 5 bases in between. Per germline, CDR1 SGHVS and CDR2 FNYEAQ. The CDR3 contains 12 residues. DNA of the CDR3: TGTGCCAGCAGCTTGGGGAACAATGAGCAGTTCTTC. It is translated as CASSLGNNEQFF.

This chain joins TRBV5-1 and TRBJ2-7; possibly TRBD1 or TRBD2 for D (7 bases each). Trimming took off 0 bases at V and 6 bases at J, with 13 bases between the two ends. The CDR3 has 14 amino acids. From germline, CDR1 is SGHRS and CDR2 YFSETQ. The CDR3 protein is CASSLGGGGTEQYF. The CDR3 bases are TGCGCCAGCAGCTTGGGGGGAGGGGGCACCGAGCAGTACTTC.

V usage is TRBV5-1 and J usage is TRBJ2-5; 8 bases fit TRBD1. CDR3 length: 18 amino acids. With V trimmed by 0 bases and J by 2 bases, 12 bases remained unmatched. Germline V lookup: CDR1 SGHRS, CDR2 YFSETQ. This chain's CDR3 is CASSLGGQGSSTQETQYF. The CDR3 nucleotides are TGCGCCAGCAGCTTGGGCGGACAGGGTTCGAGTACACAAGAGACCCAGTACTTC.

Notes on this clonotype: The junction and the germline gene differ at one end; a read error may be behind it. This chain uses TRBV7-2 with TRBJ1-5, with 8 bases fitting TRBD1. CDR1 SGHTA and CDR2 FQGNSA come from the germline V gene. The CDR3 consists of 14 residues. CDR3 amino acids: CASSPKGQGAAGAF. The DNA of the CDR3 is TGTGCCAGCAGCCCCAAGGGGCAGGGGGCGGCTGGGGCCTTT.

The rearrangement joins TRBV11-1 to TRBJ1-2, with 9 positions matching TRBD1. Germline V lookup: CDR1 SGHAT, CDR2 FQDESV (reference sequence). The CDR3 is 16 amino acids. The V and J ends lost 4 bases and 8 bases, in that order; junction bases with no gene match: 14. The CDR3 bases are TGTGCCAGCAGCTACGACGGAACCACCGGGACAGGGGGCTACACCTTC. This sequence encodes CASSYDGTTGTGGYTF.

This clonotype showed up many times. The chain has TRBV6-5 and TRBJ1-4; D uncertain. This CDR3 has 16 residues. Germline V gene data show CDR1 as MNHEY and CDR2 as SVGAGI. V was trimmed by 0 bases and J by 0 bases, leaving 8 bases between them. The CDR3 protein is CASSYSSVSTNEKLFF. CDR3 in DNA: TGTGCCAGCAGTTACTCGTCGGTTTCAACTAATGAAAAACTGTTTTTT.